This T cell receptor beta chain was obtained from a study of T cells in Graves' hyperthyroidism and ophthalmopathy. TCR beta CDR3 regions were amplified from RNA transcripts. An initial round of RT-PCR targeting the TCR CDR3 relied on the HTBI primer set. TCRdb used MiXCR to reprocess the multiplex PCR reads, holding one entry per CDR3 protein. The sample has about 380,000 distinct CDR3 sequences, about 14% seen once. Researchers barred patients who had uncontrolled infection, other autoimmune disease, pregnancy or lactation. Whole-study findings and limits: Through a model of 13 V-J features, ophthalmopathy was separated from stable hyperthyroidism. The blood repertoire included most of the expanded thyroid clonotypes above 0.001.

The CDR3 is 17 amino acids. Between the trimmed V and J ends, which lost 5 bases and 2 bases, there was a span of 19 bases. This clonotype showed up just a few times. The antigen remains unidentified. The rearrangement joins TRBV12-3 or TRBV12-4 to TRBJ2-1; D perhaps matches TRBD1 (5 bases). The origin of this receptor is a man in his thirties or forties with Graves' hyperthyroidism that later progressed to Graves' ophthalmopathy. Sequenced sample: blood. CDR3: CASSRTIGARPYNEQFF. Written as DNA, the CDR3 is TGTGCCAGCAGTCGAACCATTGGGGCCCGGCCCTACAATGAGCAGTTCTTC.